Presented here are 17 T cell receptor beta chains from one specimen sequenced in a study of blood T cell repertoires in COVID-19 (TCRdb year 2020). The protocol used for the library was the immunoSEQ multiplex PCR assay. Drawn from immuneACCESS, this table holds only the in-frame rearrangements with V and J called that TCRdb kept. Clones are partly lost; checked studies trace under half to an unresolved V gene and leave the rest unexplained. Recorded for this sample are 210,000 or so clones; around 83% of them occurred a single time. The ten largest clones represent roughly 2.8% of the sample. Sequenced input: peripheral blood. These receptors came from a middle-aged man with active or convalescent COVID-19.

This sequence joins TRBV2 and TRBJ2-7, with 15 bases lining up with TRBD2. The germline gives CDR1 SNHLY, CDR2 FYNNEI. The J segment lost 2 bases and the V segment lost 6 bases, leaving 8 bases of the junction unmatched. The CDR3 sequence is 17 residues long. CDR3 region: CASRPRTSGRAPYEQYF. The CDR3 region has the DNA TGTGCCAGCAGACCCCGGACTAGCGGGAGGGCGCCCTACGAGCAGTACTTC.

This rearrangement joins TRBV18 to TRBJ1-5, with TRBD1 as a possible D gene (6 bases). Germline values: CDR1 KGHSH, CDR2 LQKENI. The germline V and J ends were trimmed by 3 bases and 5 bases, with 11 bases remaining between them. The CDR3 is 14 residues long. CDR3 sequence: CASSPPTGHQPQHF. The CDR3 region has the DNA TGTGCCAGCTCACCCCCCACAGGGCATCAGCCCCAGCATTTT.

The chain is built from TRBV4-1 and TRBJ1-5, with D perhaps TRBD1 (5 bases). The CDR3 totals 17 residues. CDR1 MGHRA and CDR2 YSYEKL come from the germline V gene. V lost 3 bases and J lost 7, with 22 bases in between. The CDR3 DNA is TGCGCCAGCAGCCAGAGCCTTACCGGGGGGGAATGGCAGCCCCAGCATTTT. It is translated as CASSQSLTGGEWQPQHF.

V gene TRBV7-2 combines with J gene TRBJ2-1; TRBD2 matches at 9 bases. V shed 7 bases, J shed 4 bases, and the junction held 8 bases outside the gene matches. This CDR3 is built from 15 residues. Germline V gene lookup returns CDR1 SGHTA and CDR2 FQGNSA. The CDR3 DNA is TGTGCCAGCACCTCCGGCGGGGGGGCTTACAATGAGCAGTTCTTC. Amino acid sequence: CASTSGGGAYNEQFF.

V is TRBV3-1 (or the pseudogene TRBV3-2) and J is TRBJ1-2; 7 nucleotides line up with TRBD1. The CDR3 extends over 14 amino acids. CDR1 is LGHDT, CDR2 YNNKEL, per germline (reference sequence). The V segment lost 3 bases and the J segment 8 bases; nucleotides outside the gene matches: 9. CDR3 region: CASSHLDRAYGYTF. DNA for the CDR3: TGTGCCAGCAGCCATCTTGACAGGGCTTACGGCTACACCTTC.

The chain combines TRBV4-1 with TRBJ2-7; 9 nucleotides line up with TRBD2. The CDR3 covers 19 residues. Losses at the gene ends were 4 bases for V and 1 base for J; bases not matched to a gene: 17. Germline V gives CDR1 MGHRA, CDR2 YSYEKL. The CDR3 DNA is TGCGCCAGCAGCCCTTGGGGGGGAAAGAGACTAGCGGCATCCTACGAGCAGTACTTC. Its translation is CASSPWGGKRLAASYEQYF.

V usage is TRBV6-2 or TRBV6-3 and J usage is TRBJ2-3; 7 bases match TRBD2. The CDR3 length is 17 residues. CDR1 and CDR2 from the germline V gene are MNHEY and SVGEGT. V shed 2 bases, J shed 6 bases, and the junction held 14 bases outside the gene matches. CDR3 amino acids: CASSYGEGPAGRDTQYF. The CDR3, as DNA: TGTGCCAGCAGTTACGGGGAGGGACCGGCTGGAAGGGATACGCAGTATTTT.

The chain carries TRBV9 and TRBJ2-3; 12 nucleotides align to TRBD2. The J segment lost 3 bases and the V segment lost 4 bases, leaving 9 bases of the junction unmatched. The germline gives CDR1 SGDLS, CDR2 YYNGEE. The CDR3 is made up of 17 amino acids. DNA of the CDR3: TGTGCCAGCAGCCTTACCGTGACTAGCGGGGGAACAGATACGCAGTATTTT. Amino acids: CASSLTVTSGGTDTQYF.

This chain's CDR3 is CASSLAMEVSDTEAFF. CDR3 DNA: TGTGCCAGCAGCTTAGCTATGGAGGTGAGTGACACTGAAGCTTTCTTT. The chain joins TRBV13 to TRBJ1-1; D remains unclear. Trimming cost V 1 base and J 3 bases, with 15 bases left between them. There are 16 residues in the CDR3. Looked up from germline, CDR1 is PRHDT and CDR2 is FYEKMQ (reference sequence).

The chain employs TRBV4-3 and TRBJ2-2; 13 nucleotides match TRBD2. Per germline, CDR1 LGHNA and CDR2 YSLEER. Trimming at V came to 2 bases and at J to 3 bases, leaving 3 bases not matched to a gene. This CDR3 spans 17 amino acids. CDR3 sequence reads: CASSQIGLAGDTGELFF. The CDR3 bases are TGCGCCAGCAGCCAAATAGGACTAGCGGGAGACACCGGGGAGCTGTTTTTT.

J is TRBJ2-3 and V is TRBV2; 11 nucleotides match TRBD2. The germline V gene encodes CDR1 SNHLY and CDR2 FYNNEI. J lost 5 bases, V lost 5 bases, and 3 bases had no gene match. CDR3 length: 14 residues. CDR3 nucleotide sequence: TGTGCCAGCAGTTCAGGACTAGCGGGAGATACGCAGTATTTT. The encoded protein is CASSSGLAGDTQYF.

This clone was seen only a few times. This chain joins TRBV5-1 and TRBJ2-7, with D uncertain. The germline CDR1 and CDR2 sequences are SGHRS and YFSETQ. The CDR3 has 14 amino acids. The V gene lost 4 bases and the J gene lost 0 bases, with 11 bases spanning the gap. The CDR3 bases are TGCGCCAGCAGCCGCGCCACAGACTCCTACGAGCAGTACTTC. This gives the protein CASSRATDSYEQYF. Variable domain in full (rest from reference TRBV5-1 and TRBJ2-7): KAGVTQTPRYLIKTRGQQVTLSCSPISGHRSVSWYQQTPGQGLQFLFEYFSETQRNKGNFPGRFSGRQFSNSRSEMNVSTLELGDSALYLCASSRATDSYEQYFGPGTRLTVT.

This chain joins TRBV6-5 and TRBJ1-3; the D gene is possibly TRBD1 (6 bases). This CDR3 is 14 amino acids long. Germline assignment: CDR1 MNHEY and CDR2 SVGAGI. Deletions cut 10 bases from V and 2 bases from J, with 15 bases between. CDR3 in DNA: TGTGCCACCTCGTTACAGGGAGCTGGAAACACCATATATTTT. This encodes CATSLQGAGNTIYF.

This sequence joins TRBV21-1 and TRBJ1-6. TRBV21-1 is a pseudogene locus. The CDR3 is made up of 15 amino acids. CDR3 sequence (DNA): TGTGCCAGCGCAACTGCAAGCTCCTATAATTCACCCCTCCACTTT. It yields the protein CASATASSYNSPLHF.

This clone occurred once. The chain combines TRBV14 with TRBJ1-2, with unresolved D. Germline V gene lookup returns CDR1 SGHDN and CDR2 FVKESK. There are 15 residues in the CDR3. Trimming left V 0 bases short and J 4 bases short, with 12 bases between. The CDR3 DNA reads TGTGCCAGCAGCCAAGATTCTACAGCCGGCTATGGCTACACCTTC. It translates to CASSQDSTAGYGYTF.

This chain joins TRBV28 and TRBJ2-2, with a weak D call TRBD2 (5 bases). This CDR3 is 17 amino acids long. V lost 3 bases and J lost 6, with 20 bases in between. Germline-derived CDR1 and CDR2 are MDHEN and SYDVKM. The CDR3 spells CASSFSHPGFNSGELFF. The CDR3 nucleotides read TGTGCCAGCAGTTTCTCCCATCCGGGATTCAATTCCGGGGAGCTGTTTTTT.

V usage is TRBV7-9 and J usage is TRBJ2-2; D perhaps matches TRBD1 (6 bases). The germline V gene has CDR1 SEHNR and CDR2 FQNEAQ (reference sequence). Trimming took 5 bases from V and 1 from J, leaving 23 bases between them. CDR3 size: 19 residues. The CDR3 here is CASSLIMGRDTKNTGELFF. The CDR3 nucleotides are TGTGCCAGCAGCCTCATCATGGGCCGGGACACCAAGAACACCGGGGAGCTGTTTTTT.